The 27 T cell receptor beta chains in this list originate from one sample, sequenced in a study of CD8+CD57+ T cells in acquired aplastic anemia. The patients chosen for sequencing had shown expansion of CD8+CD57+ cells (detected by flow cytometry). TCR beta VDJ and CDR3 profiling used genomic DNA as template. Each CDR3 protein gets one entry after TCRdb re-called the reads with MiXCR. The sample holds more than 150,000 distinct CDR3 sequences, around 50% seen once. The sample comprised sorted CD4+, CD8+, or CD8+CD57+ T cells (not recorded which) from PBMCs. The receptors originated from a human donor with aplastic anemia.

The chain links TRBV20-1 to TRBJ2-2; D call uncertain. Deletions cut 6 bases from V and 8 bases from J, with 4 bases between. From germline, CDR1 is DFQATT and CDR2 SNEGSKA (reference sequence). The CDR3 length is 9 residues. The CDR3 DNA reads TGCAGTGCCACAGGGGAGCTGTTTTTT. It encodes CSATGELFF.

This clonotype was found a few times. V gene TRBV24-1 combines with J gene TRBJ2-6; D is perhaps TRBD2 (5 bases). The V gene lost 4 bases and the J gene lost 0 bases, with 12 bases spanning the gap. The germline gives CDR1 KGHDR, CDR2 SFDVKD. This CDR3 region has 17 residues. The CDR3 nucleotides read TGTGCCACCAGTGAAGGAGGATTCCCCTCTGGGGCCAACGTCCTGACTTTC. Translated, it gives CATSEGGFPSGANVLTF.

This clonotype occurred many times. The rearrangement uses TRBV9 and TRBJ2-3; D is unclear. The length of the CDR3 is 12 residues. CDR1 and CDR2 (germline): SGDLS, YYNGEE. The V end was cut by 0 bases, the J end by 5 bases, with 4 bases between. CDR3 amino acids: CASSVGVDTQYF. The CDR3 coding sequence is TGTGCCAGCAGCGTAGGGGTAGATACGCAGTATTTT.

This clonotype was recorded many times. This chain connects TRBV5-1 to TRBJ2-1, with D hard to call. This CDR3 has 14 amino acids. CDR1 and CDR2 (germline): SGHRS, YFSETQ. Deletions cut 0 bases from V and 4 bases from J, with 8 bases between. The CDR3 loop reads CASSLGAHYNEQFF. The CDR3 coding sequence is TGCGCCAGCAGCTTGGGGGCGCATTACAATGAGCAGTTCTTC.

The chain recombines TRBV14 with TRBJ2-1; possible D gene TRBD2, 7 bases. The CDR3 loop spans 14 amino acids. Per germline, CDR1 SGHDN and CDR2 FVKESK. V was clipped by 3 bases and J by 9 bases, with 15 bases between them. CDR3 sequence: CASSQVGGQVEQFF. The CDR3 DNA reads TGTGCCAGCAGCCAGGTCGGGGGGCAGGTTGAGCAGTTCTTC.

The sample holds a few counts of this clonotype. The chain is built from TRBV10-3 and TRBJ2-2; 11 nucleotides align to TRBD1. The germline CDR1 and CDR2 sequences are ENHRY and SYGVKD. CDR3 length: 16 amino acids. J gave up 7 bases and V 0 bases, and 4 bases lay outside the gene matches. CDR3 loop: CAISESRTGGFGELFF. CDR3 nucleotide sequence: TGTGCCATCAGTGAGTCAAGGACAGGGGGCTTCGGGGAGCTGTTTTTT.

This clonotype was seen a few times. This chain links TRBV25-1 with TRBJ2-2, with 11 bases fitting TRBD1. The CDR3 sequence is 16 residues long. Per germline, CDR1 MGHDK and CDR2 SYGVNS. Trimming cost V 4 bases and J 4 bases; bases outside gene matches: 5. CDR3 in amino acids: CASSVGQGAGTGELFF. Written as DNA, the CDR3 is TGTGCCAGCAGTGTCGGACAGGGGGCAGGCACCGGGGAGCTGTTTTTT. The full variable domain, its missing parts supplied by reference TRBV25-1 and TRBJ2-2, is EADIYQTPRYLVIGTGKKITLECSQTMGHDKMYWYQQDPGMELHLIHYSYGVNSTEKGDLSSESTVSRIRTEHFPLTLESARPSHTSQYLCASSVGQGAGTGELFFGEGSRLTVL.

This rearrangement joins TRBV24-1 to TRBJ1-1, with TRBD1 as a possible D gene (6 bases). The V end lost 9 bases, the J end lost 7 bases, and 11 bases lay between the germline ends. The CDR3 is 11 residues long. Germline values: CDR1 KGHDR, CDR2 SFDVKD. The CDR3 nucleotides read TGTGCCACCTCTACAGGGAATGAAGCTTTCTTT. It yields the protein CATSTGNEAFF.

This chain links TRBV7-9 with TRBJ1-2; D may be TRBD1 (5 bases). Per germline, CDR1 SEHNR and CDR2 FQNEAQ (reference sequence). The ends were cut back, 2 bases at V and 7 bases at J, with 17 bases in the middle. This CDR3 contains 15 residues. The CDR3 region is CASSLSKQGLVGYTF. CDR3 nucleotide sequence: TGTGCCAGCAGCTTATCCAAGCAGGGACTCGTTGGCTACACCTTC.

Comment on this clonotype: The CDR3 does not end in the conserved phenylalanine or tryptophan, so this is likely a read error. The chain uses TRBV7-2 and TRBJ2-7; no reliable D call. V lost 0 bases, J lost 2 bases, and 2 bases lay in between. The germline gives CDR1 SGHTA, CDR2 FQGNSA. The CDR3 has 12 amino acids. The CDR3 DNA is TGTGCCAGCAGCTTAGCAACCTACGAGCAGTACCTC. Protein sequence: CASSLATYEQYL.

The table lists this clonotype with a count of one. A single base separates this from a much larger clone, so it may be a read error. This CDR3 fails to terminate in the conserved phenylalanine or tryptophan, so it likely reflects a read error. The V and J genes are TRBV5-4 and TRBJ2-1; no firm D call. The CDR3 runs 12 residues. CDR1 and CDR2 (germline): SGHNT, YYREEE (reference sequence). Trimming removed 4 bases at V and 3 bases at J, with 5 bases between. CDR3 sequence reads: CASSLDYNEQFS. As DNA, the CDR3 is TGTGCCAGCAGCCTTGACTACAATGAGCAGTTCTCC.

J is TRBJ2-7 and V is TRBV6-1; possibly TRBD2 for D (6 bases). Trimming pared 11 bases from V and 9 bases from J, leaving 20 bases between. CDR3 size: 12 residues. CDR1 is MNHNS and CDR2 is SASEGT in the germline V gene. The CDR3 region is CAGDRTLGGQYF. CDR3 nucleotide sequence: TGTGCCGGGGACCGGACTCTGGGGGGGCAGTACTTC.

This clonotype showed up just a few times. The gene calls are TRBV29-1 and TRBJ1-1; D remains unclear. The ends were cut back, 6 bases at V and 0 bases at J, with 11 bases in the middle. Per the germline V gene, CDR1 is SQVTM and CDR2 is ANQGSEA. This CDR3 comprises 13 residues. CDR3 bases: TGCAGCGTCGGCAACCCGATGAACACTGAAGCTTTCTTT. Protein sequence: CSVGNPMNTEAFF.

The chain combines TRBV20-1 with TRBJ2-3; D may be TRBD1 or TRBD2 (5 bases each). The CDR3 length is 16 residues. Germline assignment: CDR1 DFQATT and CDR2 SNEGSKA (reference sequence). Trimming shortened V by 6 bases and J by 0 bases, and 19 bases separated the two germline ends. CDR3 sequence reads: CSANGLQGSSTDTQYF. CDR3 DNA: TGCAGTGCGAACGGACTTCAGGGCTCTAGCACAGATACGCAGTATTTT.

The chain combines TRBV15 with TRBJ1-1, with no clear D. V was trimmed by 2 bases and J by 6 bases, leaving 10 bases between them. The CDR3 is 13 amino acids. From germline, CDR1 is LNHNV and CDR2 YYDKDF (reference sequence). The CDR3 sequence is CATSRREDPEAFF. As DNA, the CDR3 is TGTGCCACCAGCAGAAGGGAGGACCCTGAAGCTTTCTTT.

This clonotype was recorded many times. The chain uses TRBV4-1 and TRBJ2-7, with TRBD2 identical over 7 bases. Germline loops: CDR1 MGHRA, CDR2 YSYEKL. This CDR3 has 14 residues. With V trimmed by 3 bases and J by 0 bases, 2 bases remained unmatched. The CDR3 DNA reads TGCGCCAGCAGCCATGGACTAGTCTCCTACGAGCAGTACTTC. This gives the protein CASSHGLVSYEQYF.

J is TRBJ2-3 and V is TRBV24-1; D is possibly TRBD2 (6 bases). V lost 9 bases, J lost 0 bases, and 15 bases lay in between. In germline, CDR1 is KGHDR, CDR2 SFDVKD. There are 15 residues in the CDR3. The CDR3 region has the DNA TGTGCCACCGCCTCGGTAGCGGAAAGCACAGATACGCAGTATTTT. This codes for CATASVAESTDTQYF.

This clonotype was picked up many times. The CDR3 reads CSASGLVIGRMNTEAFF. The CDR3 bases are TGCAGTGCTAGTGGGTTAGTTATCGGACGGATGAACACTGAAGCTTTCTTT. This sequence joins TRBV20-1 and TRBJ1-1; no definite D call. Germline V lookup: CDR1 DFQATT, CDR2 SNEGSKA (reference sequence). This CDR3 contains 17 residues. V was shortened by 3 bases and J by 0 bases, with 20 bases between the two germline ends.

The gene calls are TRBV19 and TRBJ2-5, with 8 bases aligning to TRBD1. Germline V gives CDR1 LNHDA, CDR2 SQIVND (reference sequence). The V and J ends lost 1 base and 4 bases, in that order; junction bases with no gene match: 5. This CDR3 is 15 amino acids long. This CDR3 reads CASSIGTGLRETQYF. In DNA form, the CDR3 reads TGTGCCAGTAGTATAGGGACAGGGCTGCGAGAGACCCAGTACTTC.

This clonotype occurred many times. The genes are TRBV6-6 and TRBJ2-1; a possible D gene is TRBD2 (6 bases). This CDR3 spans 15 amino acids. V lost 0 bases to trimming and J lost 7 bases, with 13 bases between them. Per germline, CDR1 MNHNY and CDR2 SVGAGI (reference sequence). The CDR3 loop reads CASSYSIVGGNEQFF. CDR3 bases: TGTGCCAGCAGTTACTCGATAGTTGGGGGGAATGAGCAGTTCTTC.

Regarding this clonotype: A much larger clone is a single base away; this may be a read error. The chain uses TRBV12-3 or TRBV12-4 and TRBJ2-3; D perhaps matches TRBD1 (6 bases). The end of the DNA is better explained by TRBJ1-5, so the J call may be wrong. This CDR3 region has 14 residues. CDR3 amino acids: CASSSGGGGDTQHF. In DNA, the CDR3 is TGTGCCAGCAGTAGTGGGGGGGGCGGAGATACGCAGCATTTT.

This chain connects TRBV20-1 to TRBJ2-1, with 7 nucleotides matching TRBD1. The DNA end is a closer match to TRBJ2-7, so the J assignment may be wrong. Germline loops: CDR1 DFQATT, CDR2 SNEGSKA (reference sequence). The CDR3 consists of 15 residues. DNA for the CDR3: TGCAGTGCTAGAGATGCGACAGGGACGGTCTACGAGCAGTACTTC. This codes for CSARDATGTVYEQYF.

V gene TRBV10-3 combines with J gene TRBJ2-7; D may be TRBD2 (6 bases). V was cut by 3 bases and J by 3 bases, with 12 bases left in between. This CDR3 spans 14 amino acids. Germline V lookup: CDR1 ENHRY, CDR2 SYGVKD. The CDR3 here is CAISDGGRYYEQYF. The CDR3 nucleotides read TGTGCCATCAGTGACGGAGGGCGGTACTACGAGCAGTACTTC.

This clonotype was seen many times. The genes are TRBV7-2 and TRBJ2-7; 8 bases are a match to TRBD2. The germline V gene has CDR1 SGHTA and CDR2 FQGNSA. The CDR3 extends over 14 amino acids. V lost 5 bases to trimming and J lost 2 bases; unmatched junction nucleotides: 5. CDR3 in DNA: TGTGCCAGCAGCCCCCGAGCGGGGGCCTACGAGCAGTACTTC. This encodes CASSPRAGAYEQYF.

This clonotype occurred a few times. The chain uses TRBV25-1 and TRBJ2-2; D tentatively reads TRBD1 or TRBD2 (6 bases each). The CDR3 has 16 residues. The V gene's germline CDR1 is MGHDK and CDR2 SYGVNS. Trimming removed 7 bases at V and 7 bases at J, with 22 bases between. The CDR3 here is CASKPMTRGQGGELFF. In nucleotides, the CDR3 is TGTGCCAGCAAACCGATGACCCGGGGGCAAGGCGGGGAGCTGTTTTTT.

The chain has TRBV10-3 and TRBJ2-7; D remains ambiguous. The CDR3 spans 15 residues. V shed 0 bases and J shed 2 bases, with 11 bases lying between them. Germline CDR1 reads ENHRY; CDR2 reads SYGVKD. CDR3 residues: CAISESLGATYEQYF. The CDR3 DNA sequence: TGTGCCATCAGTGAGTCGTTGGGTGCAACCTACGAGCAGTACTTC.

The CDR3 sequence is CSVVSDSMGTEAFF. As DNA, the CDR3 is TGCAGCGTTGTAAGCGACAGCATGGGCACTGAAGCTTTCTTT. The V call is TRBV29-1, the J call TRBJ1-1, with a weak D call TRBD1 (5 bases). Trimming shortened V by 4 bases and J by 4 bases, and 16 bases separated the two germline ends. The CDR3 is made up of 14 amino acids. Germline loops: CDR1 SQVTM, CDR2 ANQGSEA.